This T cell receptor beta chain was identified in a study of OX40 agonist ivuxolimab in advanced cancers. Some clones are missing from TCRdb's copy, which holds only in-frame ones; the method was immunoSEQ multiplex PCR. The sample comprises 65,000 to 80,000 clones, approximately 84% of which are singletons, and 2% to 2.5% rests with the top ten. CDR1 and CDR2 (germline): MNHEY, SVGAGI. This CDR3 region has 14 residues. Trimming cost V 3 bases and J 0 bases, with 8 bases left between them. The TCR originated in an adult with an advanced solid tumor such as melanoma, head and neck, liver or kidney cancer. The source was CD4+ or CD8+ T cells sorted from blood, collected in a trial of the OX40 agonist ivuxolimab. The chain uses TRBV6-5 and TRBJ1-1, with no clear D. CDR3: CASSYRQLNTEAFF. CDR3 sequence (DNA): TGTGCCAGCAGTTATCGTCAGTTGAACACTGAAGCTTTCTTT.